This T cell receptor beta chain was sequenced in a study of beta chain features in type 1 diabetes. Reverse transcribing all isolated RNA meant expressed TCRB transcripts were sequenced. Sequencing was performed with immunoSEQ multiplex PCR; in TCRdb, only in-frame clones are kept and a portion is missing. The sample has under 450,000 clones, roughly 14% seen once; the top ten hold roughly 0.033%. Germline V gives CDR1 SQVTM, CDR2 ANQGSEA. The CDR3 runs to 14 residues. Trimming took 7 bases from V and 0 from J; bases not matched to a gene: 3. This clonotype was sampled from a man between 25 and 39 years old in good health. The gene calls are TRBV29-1 and TRBJ2-1; TRBD2 matches at 10 bases. Sequenced input: naive CD4+ T cells from blood. The DNA for the CDR3 is TGCAGCGCAAGGACTAGCGGCTCCTACAATGAGCAGTTCTTC. Residues: CSARTSGSYNEQFF.